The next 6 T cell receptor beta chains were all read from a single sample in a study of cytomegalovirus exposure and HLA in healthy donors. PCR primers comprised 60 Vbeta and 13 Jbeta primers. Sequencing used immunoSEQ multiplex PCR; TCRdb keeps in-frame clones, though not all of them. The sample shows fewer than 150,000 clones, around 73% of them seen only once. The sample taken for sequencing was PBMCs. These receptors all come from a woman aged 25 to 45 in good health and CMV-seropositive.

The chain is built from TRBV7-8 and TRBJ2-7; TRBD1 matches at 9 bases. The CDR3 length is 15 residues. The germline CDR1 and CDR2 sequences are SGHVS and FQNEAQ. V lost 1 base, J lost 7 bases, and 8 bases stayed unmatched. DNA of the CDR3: TGTGCCAGCAGCTTAGATAGGGGGACAGGGCGGGAGCAGTACTTC. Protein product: CASSLDRGTGREQYF. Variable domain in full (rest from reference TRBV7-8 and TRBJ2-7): GAGVSQSPRYKVAKRGQDVALRCDPISGHVSLFWYQQALGQGPEFLTYFQNEAQLDKSGLPSDRFFAERPEGSVSTLKIQRTQQEDSAVYLCASSLDRGTGREQYFGPGTRLTVT.

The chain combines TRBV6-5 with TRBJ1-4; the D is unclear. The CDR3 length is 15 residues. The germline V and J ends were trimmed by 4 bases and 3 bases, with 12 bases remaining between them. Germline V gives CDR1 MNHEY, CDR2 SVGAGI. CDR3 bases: TGTGCCAGCAGTTCCGACACTTTTCCTAATGAAAAACTGTTTTTT. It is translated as CASSSDTFPNEKLFF.

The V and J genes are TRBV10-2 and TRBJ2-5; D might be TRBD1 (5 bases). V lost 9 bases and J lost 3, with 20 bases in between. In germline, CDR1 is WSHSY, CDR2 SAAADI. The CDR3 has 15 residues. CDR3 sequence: CASSKGTGREETQYF. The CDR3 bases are TGCGCCAGTTCCAAGGGAACAGGTCGAGAAGAGACCCAGTACTTC.

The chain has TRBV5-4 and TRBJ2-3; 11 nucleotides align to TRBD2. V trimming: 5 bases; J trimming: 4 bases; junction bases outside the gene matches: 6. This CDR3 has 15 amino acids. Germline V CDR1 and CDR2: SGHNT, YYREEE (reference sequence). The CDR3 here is CASRDTSGSSDTQYF. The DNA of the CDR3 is TGTGCCAGCAGAGACACTAGCGGGAGTTCAGATACGCAGTATTTT.

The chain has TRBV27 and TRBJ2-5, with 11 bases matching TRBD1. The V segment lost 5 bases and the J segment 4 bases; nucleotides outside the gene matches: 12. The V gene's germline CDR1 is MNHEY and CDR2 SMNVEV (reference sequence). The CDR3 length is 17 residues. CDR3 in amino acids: CASSAGQGVFMGETQYF. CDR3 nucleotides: TGTGCCAGCAGTGCGGGACAGGGGGTTTTTATGGGAGAGACCCAGTACTTC.

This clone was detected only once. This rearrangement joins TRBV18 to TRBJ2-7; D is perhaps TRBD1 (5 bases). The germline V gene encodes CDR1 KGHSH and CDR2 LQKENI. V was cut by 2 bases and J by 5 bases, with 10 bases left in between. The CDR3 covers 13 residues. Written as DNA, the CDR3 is TGTGCCAGCTCACCAGGGGCGTTGAACGAGCAGTACTTC. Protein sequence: CASSPGALNEQYF.